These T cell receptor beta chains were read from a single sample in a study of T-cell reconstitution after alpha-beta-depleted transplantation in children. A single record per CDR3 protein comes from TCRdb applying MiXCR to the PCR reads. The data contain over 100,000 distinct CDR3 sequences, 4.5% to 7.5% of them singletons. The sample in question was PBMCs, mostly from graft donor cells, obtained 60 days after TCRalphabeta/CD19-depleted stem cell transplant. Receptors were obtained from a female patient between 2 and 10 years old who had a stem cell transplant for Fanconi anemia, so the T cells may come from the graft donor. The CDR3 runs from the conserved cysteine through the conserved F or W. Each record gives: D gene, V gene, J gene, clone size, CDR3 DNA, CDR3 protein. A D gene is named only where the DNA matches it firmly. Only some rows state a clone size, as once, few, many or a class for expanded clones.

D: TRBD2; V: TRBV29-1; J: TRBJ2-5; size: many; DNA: TGCAGCGTCCTCCCGGGACTAGCGGCTTTCCAAGAGACCCAGTACTTC; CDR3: CSVLPGLAAFQETQYF
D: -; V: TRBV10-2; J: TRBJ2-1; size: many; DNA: TGCGCCAGCAGTGGTGGCATCTCCTACAATGAGCAGTTCTTC; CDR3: CASSGGISYNEQFF
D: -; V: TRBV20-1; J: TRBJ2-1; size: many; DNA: TGCAGTGCTGGGCGGGACAGTCCCCCCAATGAGCAGTTCTTC; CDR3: CSAGRDSPPNEQFF
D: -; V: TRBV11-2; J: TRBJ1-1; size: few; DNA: TGTGCCAGCAGCTTAGATTTCTGGGGGCGATGGAACACTGAAGCTTTCTTT; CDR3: CASSLDFWGRWNTEAFF
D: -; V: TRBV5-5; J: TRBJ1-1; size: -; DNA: TGTGCCAGCAGCTTGTGGTCCGGTTGGAACACTGAAGCTTTCTTT; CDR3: CASSLWSGWNTEAFF
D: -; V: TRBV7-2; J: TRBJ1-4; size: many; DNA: TGTGCCAGCAGCGTAACGGGTTTTGAAAAACTGTTTTTT; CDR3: CASSVTGFEKLFF
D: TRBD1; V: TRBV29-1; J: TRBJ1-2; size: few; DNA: TGCAGCGTTCCCGATTCTAACAGGGGGCTAGGCTACACCTTC; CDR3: CSVPDSNRGLGYTF
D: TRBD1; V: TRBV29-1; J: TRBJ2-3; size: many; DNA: TGCAGCGTTGAGTCAGGGGGTCAAACGCAGTATTTT; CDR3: CSVESGGQTQYF
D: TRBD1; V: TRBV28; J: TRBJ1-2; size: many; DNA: TGTGCCACCAGAGAGGACAGGATTTTTTATGGCTACACCTTC; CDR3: CATREDRIFYGYTF
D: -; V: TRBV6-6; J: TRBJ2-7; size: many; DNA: TGTGCCAGCAGTTACTGGGGGTACGAGCAGTACTTC; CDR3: CASSYWGYEQYF
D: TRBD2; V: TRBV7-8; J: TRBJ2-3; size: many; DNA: TGTGCCAGCAGCGAGGGACTAGAAGATACGCAGTATTTT; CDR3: CASSEGLEDTQYF
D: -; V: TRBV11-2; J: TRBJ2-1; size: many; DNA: TGTGCCAGCAGCTCAAACGGGCGGTATGAGCAGTTCTTC; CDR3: CASSSNGRYEQFF
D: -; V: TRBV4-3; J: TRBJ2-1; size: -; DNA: TGCGCCAGCAGCCAAACCGGGCTGCTATTTTACAATGAGCAGTTCTTC; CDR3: CASSQTGLLFYNEQFF
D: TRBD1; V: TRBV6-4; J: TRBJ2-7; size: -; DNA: TGTGCCAGCAGAGGGACAGGGATCCCCTACGAGCAGTACTTC; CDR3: CASRGTGIPYEQYF
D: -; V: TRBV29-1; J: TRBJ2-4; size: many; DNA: TGCAGCGTTGAACCGGGACCACCCGACATTCAGTACTTC; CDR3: CSVEPGPPDIQYF
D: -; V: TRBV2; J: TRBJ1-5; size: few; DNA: TGTGCCAGCAGTGACCTGAACAATCAGCCCCAGCATTTT; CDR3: CASSDLNNQPQHF
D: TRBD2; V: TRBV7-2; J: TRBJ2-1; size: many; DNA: TGTGCCAGCAGCTTACGGACTAGCGGGAGTGATGAGCAGTTCTTC; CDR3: CASSLRTSGSDEQFF
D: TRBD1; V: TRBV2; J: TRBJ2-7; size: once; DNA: TGTGCCAGCACTCCTGGACAGGGGTGGTACGAGCAGTACTTC; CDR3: CASTPGQGWYEQYF
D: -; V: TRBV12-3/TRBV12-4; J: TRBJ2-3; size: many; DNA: TGTGCCAGCAGTCCCAAGTCAGATACGCAGTATTTT; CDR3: CASSPKSDTQYF
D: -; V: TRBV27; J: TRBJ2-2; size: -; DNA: TGTGCCAGCAGTTCCCTGGGGGGGGCGGCCGGGGAGCTGTTTTTT; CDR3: CASSSLGGAAGELFF
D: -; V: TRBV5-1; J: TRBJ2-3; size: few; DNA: TGCGCCAGCAGCTTGCCGGGAGCCGGCACAGATACGCAGTATTTT; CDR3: CASSLPGAGTDTQYF
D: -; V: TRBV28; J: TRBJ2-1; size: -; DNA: TGTGCCAGCAGTTTATGGAAGGGGCCGAACTCCTACAATGAGCAGTTCTTC; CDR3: CASSLWKGPNSYNEQFF
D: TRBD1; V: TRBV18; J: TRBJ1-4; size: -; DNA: TGTGCCAGCTCCCTGGACAGGGTCGGTGAAAAACTGTTTTTT; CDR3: CASSLDRVGEKLFF
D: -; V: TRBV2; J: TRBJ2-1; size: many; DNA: TGTGCCAGCGGGCCGACAGCCTACAATGAGCAGTTCTTC; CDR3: CASGPTAYNEQFF
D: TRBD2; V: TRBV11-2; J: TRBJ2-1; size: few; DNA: TGTGCCAGCAGCCTCAGAGGACTAGCGGGAGGTTTCTACAATGAGCAGTTCTTC; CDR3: CASSLRGLAGGFYNEQFF
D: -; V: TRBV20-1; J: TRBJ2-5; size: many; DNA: TGCAGTGCTAGCGGTCAACAAGAGACCCAGTACTTC; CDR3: CSASGQQETQYF
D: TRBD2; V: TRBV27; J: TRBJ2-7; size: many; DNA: TGTGCCAGCAGTTTATCCGCGGGACTAGCAGTTTACGAGCAGTACTTC; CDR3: CASSLSAGLAVYEQYF
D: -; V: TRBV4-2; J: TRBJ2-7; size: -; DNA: TGTGCCAGCAGCCAAGTTAATCGCGGGCCCCCCTACGAGCAGTACTTC; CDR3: CASSQVNRGPPYEQYF